This entry describes one T cell receptor beta chain. Its antigen is unidentified. The data were taken from a study of shared clonotypes between healthy human individuals. Study-level points and caveats: An effect of sequencing depth on clonotype sharing among donors was expected. In the sorted subsets, rarefaction showed sequencing was incomplete despite large depth.

Assay: immunoSEQ multiplex PCR; the TCRdb copy retains only in-frame clones and omits some. The data hold about 2.3 million clones, with 80% to 95% observed a single time. CD4+ cells yielded CD45RA+ naive and CD45RA-negative memory subsets. This clonotype was sampled from a man between 18 and 35 years old in good health. Some clones in this sample may be carry-over from other donors' samples. Sequenced: naive CD4+ T cells from PBMCs. The subset here: CD45RA+ positively selected.

CDR3 DNA sequence: TGTGCCAGCAGCTTGGTTCATCGTGGCAGTGAAGCTTTCTTT. The encoded protein is CASSLVHRGSEAFF. The genes are TRBV5-5 and TRBJ1-1; no definite D call. Trimming shortened V by 0 bases and J by 7 bases, and 13 bases separated the two germline ends. Germline V lookup: CDR1 SGHKS, CDR2 YYEKEE (reference sequence). CDR3 length: 14 residues.